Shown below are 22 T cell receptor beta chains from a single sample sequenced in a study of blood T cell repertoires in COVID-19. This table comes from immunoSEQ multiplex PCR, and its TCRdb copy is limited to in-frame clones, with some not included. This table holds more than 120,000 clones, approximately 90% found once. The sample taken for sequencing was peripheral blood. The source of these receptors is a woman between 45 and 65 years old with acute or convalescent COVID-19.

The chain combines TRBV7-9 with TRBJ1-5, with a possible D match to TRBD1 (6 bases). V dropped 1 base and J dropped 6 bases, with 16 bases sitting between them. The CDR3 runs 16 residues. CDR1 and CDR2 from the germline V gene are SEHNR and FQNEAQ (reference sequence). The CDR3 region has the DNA TGTGCCAGCAGCTTAGTCGCGGGGGGGGCATCTCAGCCCCAGCATTTT. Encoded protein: CASSLVAGGASQPQHF.

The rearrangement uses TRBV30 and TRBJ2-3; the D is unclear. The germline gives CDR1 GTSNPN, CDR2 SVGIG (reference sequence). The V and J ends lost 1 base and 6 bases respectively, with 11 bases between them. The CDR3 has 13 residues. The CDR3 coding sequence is TGTGCCTGGAGTGCCAAAAGAGTGGATACGCAGTATTTT. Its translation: CAWSAKRVDTQYF.

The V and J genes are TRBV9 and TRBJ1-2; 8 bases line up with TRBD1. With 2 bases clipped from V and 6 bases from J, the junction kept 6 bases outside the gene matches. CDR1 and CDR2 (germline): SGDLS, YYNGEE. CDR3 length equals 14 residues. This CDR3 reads CASSVRGRPNGYTF. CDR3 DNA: TGTGCCAGCAGCGTCAGGGGGCGTCCCAATGGCTACACCTTC.

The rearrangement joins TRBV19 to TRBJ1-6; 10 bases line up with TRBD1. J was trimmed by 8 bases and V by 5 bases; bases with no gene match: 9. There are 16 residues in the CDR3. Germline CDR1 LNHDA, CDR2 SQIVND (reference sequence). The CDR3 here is CASSGRDRGIDSPLHF. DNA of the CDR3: TGTGCCAGTAGTGGCAGGGACAGGGGAATCGATTCACCCCTCCACTTT.

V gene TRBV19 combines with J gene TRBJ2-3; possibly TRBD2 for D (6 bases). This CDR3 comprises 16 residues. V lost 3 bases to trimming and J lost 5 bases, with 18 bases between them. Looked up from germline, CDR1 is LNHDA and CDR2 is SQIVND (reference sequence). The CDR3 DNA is TGTGCCAGTAGTATGGGGACTGGATGGGGGTTAGATACGCAGTATTTT. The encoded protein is CASSMGTGWGLDTQYF.

CDR3 sequence reads: CASSRGSGNTIYF. The CDR3 DNA sequence: TGTGCCAGCAGTAGGGGGTCTGGAAACACCATATATTTT. The chain couples TRBV2 to TRBJ1-3, with D possibly TRBD1 on 6 matching bases. Between the trimmed V and J ends, which lost 5 bases and 1 base, there was a span of 6 bases. This CDR3 comprises 13 residues. CDR1 and CDR2 from the germline V gene are SNHLY and FYNNEI.

The chain's CDR3 is CSASPLSTDTQYF. Here the CDR3 DNA reads TGCAGTGCTAGTCCACTTAGCACAGATACGCAGTATTTT. V and J are TRBV20-1 and TRBJ2-3; D unresolved. V lost 3 bases and J lost 0, with 7 bases in between. This CDR3 is built from 13 residues. CDR1 DFQATT and CDR2 SNEGSKA come from the germline V gene (reference sequence).

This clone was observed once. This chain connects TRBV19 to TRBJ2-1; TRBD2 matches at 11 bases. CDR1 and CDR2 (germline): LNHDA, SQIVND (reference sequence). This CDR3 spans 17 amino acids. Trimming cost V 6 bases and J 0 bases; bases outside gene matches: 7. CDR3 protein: CASRTSGGAYSYNEQFF. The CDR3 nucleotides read TGTGCCAGTAGAACTAGCGGGGGCGCCTACTCCTACAATGAGCAGTTCTTC.

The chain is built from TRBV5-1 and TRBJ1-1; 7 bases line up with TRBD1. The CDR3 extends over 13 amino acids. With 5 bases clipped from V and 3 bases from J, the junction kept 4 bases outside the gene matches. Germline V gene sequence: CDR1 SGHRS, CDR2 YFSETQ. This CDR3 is CASRVTGDTEAFF. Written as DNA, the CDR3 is TGCGCCAGCAGGGTTACAGGGGACACTGAAGCTTTCTTT.

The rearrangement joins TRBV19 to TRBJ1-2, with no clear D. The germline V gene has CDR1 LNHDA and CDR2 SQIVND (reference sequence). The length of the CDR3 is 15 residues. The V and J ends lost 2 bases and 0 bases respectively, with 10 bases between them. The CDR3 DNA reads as TGTGCCAGTAGTATACAGCCGAGGGCTAACTATGGCTACACCTTC. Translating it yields CASSIQPRANYGYTF.

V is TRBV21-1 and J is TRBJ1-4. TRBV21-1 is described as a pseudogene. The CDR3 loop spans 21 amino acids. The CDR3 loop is CASSKGGVGSAVYPLNEKLFF. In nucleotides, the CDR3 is TGTGCCAGCAGCAAAGGGGGTGTGGGGTCAGCGGTCTACCCCCTTAATGAAAAACTGTTTTTT.

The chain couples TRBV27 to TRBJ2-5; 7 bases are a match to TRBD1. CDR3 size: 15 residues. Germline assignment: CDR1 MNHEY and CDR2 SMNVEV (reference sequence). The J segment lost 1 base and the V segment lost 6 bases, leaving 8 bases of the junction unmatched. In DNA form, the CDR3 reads TGTGCCAGCAGGGACCGACAGGGTCCCCAAGAGACCCAGTACTTC. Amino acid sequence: CASRDRQGPQETQYF.

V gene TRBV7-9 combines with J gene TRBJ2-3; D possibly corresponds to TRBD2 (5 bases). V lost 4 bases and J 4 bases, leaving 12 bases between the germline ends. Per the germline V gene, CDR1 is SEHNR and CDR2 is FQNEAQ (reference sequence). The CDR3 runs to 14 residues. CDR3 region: CASSSKFGADTQYF. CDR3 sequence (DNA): TGTGCCAGCAGCTCCAAGTTCGGGGCAGATACGCAGTATTTT.

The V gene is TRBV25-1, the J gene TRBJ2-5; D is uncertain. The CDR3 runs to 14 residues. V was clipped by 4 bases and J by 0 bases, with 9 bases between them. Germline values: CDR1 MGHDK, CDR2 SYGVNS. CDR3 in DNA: TGTGCCAGCAGTGCCGCCGCGTACCAAGAGACCCAGTACTTC. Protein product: CASSAAAYQETQYF.

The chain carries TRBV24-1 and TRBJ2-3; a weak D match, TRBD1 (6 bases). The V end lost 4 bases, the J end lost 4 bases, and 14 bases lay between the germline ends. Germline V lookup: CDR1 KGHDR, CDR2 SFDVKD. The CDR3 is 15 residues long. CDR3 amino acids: CATSELGTWADTQYF. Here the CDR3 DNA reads TGTGCCACCAGTGAACTGGGGACATGGGCAGATACGCAGTATTTT.

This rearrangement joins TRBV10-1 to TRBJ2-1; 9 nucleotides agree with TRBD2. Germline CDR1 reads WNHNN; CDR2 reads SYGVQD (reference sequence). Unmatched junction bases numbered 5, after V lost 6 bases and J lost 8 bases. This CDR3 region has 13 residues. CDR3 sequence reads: CASSTGTSHEQFF. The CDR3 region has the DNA TGCGCCAGCAGCACCGGGACTAGCCATGAGCAGTTCTTC.

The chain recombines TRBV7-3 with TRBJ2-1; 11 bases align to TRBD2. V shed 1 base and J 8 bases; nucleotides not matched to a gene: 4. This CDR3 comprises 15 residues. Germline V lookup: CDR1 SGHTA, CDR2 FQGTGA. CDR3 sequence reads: CASSLRLAGGYEQFF. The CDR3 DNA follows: TGTGCCAGCAGCTTAAGGCTAGCGGGAGGATATGAGCAGTTCTTC.

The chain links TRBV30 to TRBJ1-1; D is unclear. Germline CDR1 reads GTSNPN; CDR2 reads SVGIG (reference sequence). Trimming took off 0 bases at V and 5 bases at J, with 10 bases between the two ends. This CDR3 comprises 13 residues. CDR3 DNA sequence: TGTGCCTGGAGTGTGGCGGGGAGGACTGAAGCTTTCTTT. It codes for CAWSVAGRTEAFF.

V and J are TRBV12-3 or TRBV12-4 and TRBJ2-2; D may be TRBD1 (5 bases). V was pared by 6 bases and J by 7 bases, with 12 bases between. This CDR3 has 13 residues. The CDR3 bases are TGTGCCAGCAGAAGACAGCAGGTCGGGGAGCTGTTTTTT. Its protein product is CASRRQQVGELFF.

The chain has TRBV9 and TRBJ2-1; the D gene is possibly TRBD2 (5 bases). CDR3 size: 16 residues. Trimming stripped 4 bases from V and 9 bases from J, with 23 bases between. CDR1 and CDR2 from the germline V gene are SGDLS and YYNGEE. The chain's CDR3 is CASSPGSSGRTSEQFF. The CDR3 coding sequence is TGTGCCAGCAGCCCCGGCTCGAGCGGCCGAACAAGTGAGCAGTTCTTC.

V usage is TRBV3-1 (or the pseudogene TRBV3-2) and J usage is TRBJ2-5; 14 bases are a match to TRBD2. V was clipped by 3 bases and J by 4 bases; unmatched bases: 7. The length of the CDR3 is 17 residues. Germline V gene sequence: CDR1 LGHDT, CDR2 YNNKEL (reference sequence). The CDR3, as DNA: TGTGCCAGCAGCCAGGGACTAGCGGGAGTCGGTGGAGAGACCCAGTACTTC. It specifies CASSQGLAGVGGETQYF.

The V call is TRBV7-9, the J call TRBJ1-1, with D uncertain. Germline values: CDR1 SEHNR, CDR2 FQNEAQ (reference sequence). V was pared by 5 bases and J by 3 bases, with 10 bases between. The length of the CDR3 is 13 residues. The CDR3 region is CASSLLADTEAFF. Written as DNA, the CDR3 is TGTGCCAGCAGCCTCCTCGCGGACACTGAAGCTTTCTTT.